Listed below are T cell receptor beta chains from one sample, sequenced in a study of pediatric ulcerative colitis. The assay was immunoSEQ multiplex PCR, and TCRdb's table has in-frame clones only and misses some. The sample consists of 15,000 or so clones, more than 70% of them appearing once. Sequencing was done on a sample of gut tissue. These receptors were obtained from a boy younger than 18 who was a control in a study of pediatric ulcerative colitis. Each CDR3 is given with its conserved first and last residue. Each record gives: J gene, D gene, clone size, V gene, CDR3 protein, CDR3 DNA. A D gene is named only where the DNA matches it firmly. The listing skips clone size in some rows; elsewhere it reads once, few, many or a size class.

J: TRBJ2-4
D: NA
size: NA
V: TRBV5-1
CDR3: CASSLDTSPNIQYF
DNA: TGCGCCAGCAGCTTGGACACTTCCCCGAACATTCAGTACTTC

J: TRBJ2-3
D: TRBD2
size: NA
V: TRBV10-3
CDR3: CAISQTSGETDTQYF
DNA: TGTGCCATCAGCCAGACTAGCGGGGAAACAGATACGCAGTATTTT

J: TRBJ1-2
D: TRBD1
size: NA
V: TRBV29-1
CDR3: CSAHGTGDGYTF
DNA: TGCAGCGCCCACGGGACAGGGGATGGCTACACCTTC

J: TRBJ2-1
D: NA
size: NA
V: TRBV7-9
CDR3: CASSAYMDNEQFF
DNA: TGTGCCAGCAGCGCATACATGGACAATGAGCAGTTCTTC

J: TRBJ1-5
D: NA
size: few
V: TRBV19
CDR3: CASSRGSGGNQPQHF
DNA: TGTGCCAGTAGTAGGGGTTCGGGGGGCAATCAGCCCCAGCATTTT

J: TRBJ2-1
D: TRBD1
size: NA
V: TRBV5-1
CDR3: CASSLARDRQFF
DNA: TGCGCCAGCAGCTTGGCCCGGGACAGACAGTTCTTC

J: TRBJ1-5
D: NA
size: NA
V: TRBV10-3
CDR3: CAISEGASRNQPQHF
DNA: TGTGCCATCAGTGAGGGCGCCAGCCGCAATCAGCCCCAGCATTTT

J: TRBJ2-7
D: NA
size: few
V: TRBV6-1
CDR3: CASSEASADSSYEQYF
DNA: TGTGCCAGCAGTGAAGCTTCCGCAGACTCCAGCTACGAGCAGTACTTC

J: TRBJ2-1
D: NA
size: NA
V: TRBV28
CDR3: CASSAPSGDEQFF
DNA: TGTGCCAGCAGTGCCCCGTCCGGCGATGAGCAGTTCTTC

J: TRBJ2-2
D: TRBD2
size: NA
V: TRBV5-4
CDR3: CASSLDSGGTGELFF
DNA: TGTGCCAGCAGCTTGGATAGCGGGGGCACCGGGGAGCTGTTTTTT

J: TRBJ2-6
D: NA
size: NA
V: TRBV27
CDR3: CASSSRTLSGANVLTF
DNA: TGTGCCAGCAGTTCTCGGACCCTATCTGGGGCCAACGTCCTGACTTTC

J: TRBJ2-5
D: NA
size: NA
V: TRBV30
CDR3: CAWRRDSETQYF
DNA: TGTGCCTGGAGAAGGGATTCGGAGACCCAGTACTTC

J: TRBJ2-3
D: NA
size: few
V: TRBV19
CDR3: CASSIEREVEDTQYF
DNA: TGTGCCAGTAGTATAGAGCGGGAAGTCGAAGATACGCAGTATTTT

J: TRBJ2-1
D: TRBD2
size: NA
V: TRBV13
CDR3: CASSPAGLASQRGSDNEQFF
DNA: TGTGCCAGCAGCCCAGCGGGACTAGCGTCTCAAAGAGGTTCGGACAATGAGCAGTTCTTC

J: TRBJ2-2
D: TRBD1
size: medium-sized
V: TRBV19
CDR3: CASGQGVPGELFF
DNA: TGTGCCAGCGGACAGGGGGTCCCCGGGGAGCTGTTTTTT

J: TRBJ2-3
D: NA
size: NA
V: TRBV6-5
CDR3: CASSSGTVADTQYF
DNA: TGTGCCAGCAGTTCAGGGACCGTGGCAGATACGCAGTATTTT

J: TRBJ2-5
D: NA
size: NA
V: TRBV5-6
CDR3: CASSLEGRTGLGQETQYF
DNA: TGTGCCAGCAGCTTGGAAGGGAGAACAGGTCTGGGGCAAGAGACCCAGTACTTC

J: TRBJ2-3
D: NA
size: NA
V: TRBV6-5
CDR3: CASRTGLDTQYF
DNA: TGTGCCAGCAGAACGGGGTTAGATACGCAGTATTTT

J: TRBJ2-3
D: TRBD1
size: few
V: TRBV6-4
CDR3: CASSDTGQGADTQYF
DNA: TGTGCCAGCAGTGACACGGGACAGGGGGCAGATACGCAGTATTTT

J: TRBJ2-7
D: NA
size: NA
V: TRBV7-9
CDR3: CASSLWRLKTGDANEQYF
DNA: TGTGCCAGCAGCTTATGGCGTCTGAAGACGGGGGATGCTAACGAGCAGTACTTC

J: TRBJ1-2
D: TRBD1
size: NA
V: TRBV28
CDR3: CASSSIPGQAQRGYTF
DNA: TGTGCCAGCAGTTCAATTCCGGGACAGGCCCAGAGAGGCTACACCTTC

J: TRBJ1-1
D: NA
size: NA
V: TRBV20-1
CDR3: CSAGLGAEAFF
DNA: TGCAGTGCTGGGCTGGGGGCTGAAGCTTTCTTT

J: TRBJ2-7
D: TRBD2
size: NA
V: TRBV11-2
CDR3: CASSSHAGASYEQYF
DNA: TGTGCCAGCAGCTCCCATGCGGGAGCAAGCTACGAGCAGTACTTC

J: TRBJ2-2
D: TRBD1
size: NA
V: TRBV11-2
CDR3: CASSLGTGNTGELFF
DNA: TGTGCCAGCAGCTTAGGGACAGGGAACACCGGGGAGCTGTTTTTT

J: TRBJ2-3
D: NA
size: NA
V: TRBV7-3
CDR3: CASSLGHSSDTQYF
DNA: TGTGCCAGCAGCTTAGGGCACAGTTCAGATACGCAGTATTTT

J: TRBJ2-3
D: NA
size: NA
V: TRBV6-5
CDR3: CASSYSDARDTQYF
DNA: TGTGCCAGCAGTTACTCAGACGCCCGTGATACGCAGTATTTT

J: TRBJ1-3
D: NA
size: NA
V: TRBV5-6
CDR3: CASSLMSGKGNTIYF
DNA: TGTGCCAGCAGCTTGATGTCGGGGAAGGGAAACACCATATATTTT